The clone carrying this T cell receptor (beta chain) appeared a few times. PCR primers comprised 60 Vbeta and 13 Jbeta primers. Libraries were prepared by immunoSEQ multiplex PCR; TCRdb keeps only in-frame clonotypes and omits some of them. The data show under 200,000 clones, more than 75% seen once. The data originate from a study of cytomegalovirus exposure and HLA in healthy donors. The length of the CDR3 is 16 residues. The chain uses TRBV21-1 and TRBJ1-3. TRBV21-1 is given as a pseudogene. Sequenced input: PBMCs. This TCR was sampled from a girl between 5 and 17 years old in good health and CMV-seropositive. In DNA form, the CDR3 reads TGTGCCAGCACTCAACCGGAGGGGCTCTCTGGAAACACCATATATTTT. Residues: CASTQPEGLSGNTIYF.